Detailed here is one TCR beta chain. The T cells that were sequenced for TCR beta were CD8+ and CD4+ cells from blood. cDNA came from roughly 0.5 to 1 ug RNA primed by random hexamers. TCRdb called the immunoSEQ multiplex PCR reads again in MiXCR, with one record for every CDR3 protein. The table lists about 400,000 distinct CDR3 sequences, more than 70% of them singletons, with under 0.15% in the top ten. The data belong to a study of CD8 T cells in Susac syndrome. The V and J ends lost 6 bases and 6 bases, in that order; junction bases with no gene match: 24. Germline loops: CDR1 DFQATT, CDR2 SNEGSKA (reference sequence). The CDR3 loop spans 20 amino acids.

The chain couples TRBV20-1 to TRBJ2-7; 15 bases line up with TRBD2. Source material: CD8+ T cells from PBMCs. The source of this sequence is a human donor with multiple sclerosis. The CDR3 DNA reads TGCAGTGCCTACCGTCTCGTGGGGACTAGCGGGGGGTTTAGTCGAGGCGAGCAGTACTTC. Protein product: CSAYRLVGTSGGFSRGEQYF.